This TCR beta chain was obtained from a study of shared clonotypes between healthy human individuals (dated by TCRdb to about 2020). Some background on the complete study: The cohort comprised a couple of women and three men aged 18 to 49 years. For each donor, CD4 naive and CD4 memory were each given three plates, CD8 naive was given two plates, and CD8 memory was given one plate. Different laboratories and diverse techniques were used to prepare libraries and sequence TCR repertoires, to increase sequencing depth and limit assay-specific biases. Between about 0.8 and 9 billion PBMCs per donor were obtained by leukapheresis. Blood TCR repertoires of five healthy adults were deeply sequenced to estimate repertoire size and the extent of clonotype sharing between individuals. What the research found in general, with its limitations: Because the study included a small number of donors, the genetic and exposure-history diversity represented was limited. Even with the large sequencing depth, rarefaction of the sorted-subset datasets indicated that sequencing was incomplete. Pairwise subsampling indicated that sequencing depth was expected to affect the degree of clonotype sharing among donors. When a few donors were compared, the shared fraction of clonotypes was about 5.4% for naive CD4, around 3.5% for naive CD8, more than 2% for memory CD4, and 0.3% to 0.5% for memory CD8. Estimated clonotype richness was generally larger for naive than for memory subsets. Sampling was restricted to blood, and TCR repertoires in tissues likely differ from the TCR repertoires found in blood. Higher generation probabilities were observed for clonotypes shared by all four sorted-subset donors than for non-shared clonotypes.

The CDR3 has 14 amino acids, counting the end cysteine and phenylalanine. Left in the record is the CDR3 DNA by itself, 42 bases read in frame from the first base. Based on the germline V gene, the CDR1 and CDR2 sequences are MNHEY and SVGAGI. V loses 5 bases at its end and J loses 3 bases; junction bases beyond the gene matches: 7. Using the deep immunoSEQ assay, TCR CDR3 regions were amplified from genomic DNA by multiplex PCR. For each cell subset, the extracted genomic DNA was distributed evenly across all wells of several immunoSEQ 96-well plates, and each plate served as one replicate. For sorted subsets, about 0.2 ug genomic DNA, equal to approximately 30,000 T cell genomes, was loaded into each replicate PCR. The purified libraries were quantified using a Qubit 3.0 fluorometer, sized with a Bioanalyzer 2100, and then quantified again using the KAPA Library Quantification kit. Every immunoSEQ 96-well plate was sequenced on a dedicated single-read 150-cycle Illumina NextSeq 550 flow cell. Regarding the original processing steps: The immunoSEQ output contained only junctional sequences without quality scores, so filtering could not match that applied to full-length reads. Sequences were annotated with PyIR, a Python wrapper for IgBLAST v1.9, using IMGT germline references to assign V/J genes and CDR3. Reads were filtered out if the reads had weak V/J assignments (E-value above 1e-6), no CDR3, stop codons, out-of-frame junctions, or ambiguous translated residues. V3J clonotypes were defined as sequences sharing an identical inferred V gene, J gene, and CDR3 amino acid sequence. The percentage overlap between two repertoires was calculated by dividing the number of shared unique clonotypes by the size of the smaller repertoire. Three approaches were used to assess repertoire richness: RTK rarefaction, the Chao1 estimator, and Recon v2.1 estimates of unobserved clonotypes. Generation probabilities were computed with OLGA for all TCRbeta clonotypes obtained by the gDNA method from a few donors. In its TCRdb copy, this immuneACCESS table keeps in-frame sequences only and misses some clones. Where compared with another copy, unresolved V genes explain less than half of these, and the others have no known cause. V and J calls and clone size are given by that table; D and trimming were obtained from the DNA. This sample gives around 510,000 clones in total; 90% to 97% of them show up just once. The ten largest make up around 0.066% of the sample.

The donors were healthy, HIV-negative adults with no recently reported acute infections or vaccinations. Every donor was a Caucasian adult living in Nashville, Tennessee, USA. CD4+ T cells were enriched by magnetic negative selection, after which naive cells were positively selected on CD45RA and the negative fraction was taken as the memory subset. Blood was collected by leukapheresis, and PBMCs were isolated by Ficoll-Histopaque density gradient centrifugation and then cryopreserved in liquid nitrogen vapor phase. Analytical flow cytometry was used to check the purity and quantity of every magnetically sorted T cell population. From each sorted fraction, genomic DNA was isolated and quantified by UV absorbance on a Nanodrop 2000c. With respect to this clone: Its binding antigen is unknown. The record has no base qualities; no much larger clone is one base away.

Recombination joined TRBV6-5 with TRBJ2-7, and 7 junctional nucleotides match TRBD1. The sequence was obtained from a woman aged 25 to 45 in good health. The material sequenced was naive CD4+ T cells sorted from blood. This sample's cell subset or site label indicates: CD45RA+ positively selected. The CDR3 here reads CASSRDRELYEQYF. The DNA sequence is TGTGCCAGCAGTCGCGACAGGGAACTCTACGAGCAGTACTTC.